This T cell receptor beta chain was sequenced during a study of cytomegalovirus exposure and HLA in healthy donors. General study findings and limits: Immune exposure data for these donors was limited to CMV serostatus. Sequencing artifact likely explains a cluster of highly shared sequence variants. A later analysis found common viral pathogens apparently linked to several of the most significant clusters.

Trimming removed 3 bases from V and 1 base from J, with 10 bases in between. CDR1 and CDR2 (germline): SGDLS, YYNGEE. CDR3 length: 15 amino acids. 60 Vbeta and 13 Jbeta primers were used in PCR. Using immunoSEQ multiplex PCR, the repertoire was profiled, and TCRdb retains in-frame clones only, with some absent. The data hold over 30,000 clones, with less than 75% observed a single time. Concerning this clone: Its target is unknown.

The source of this sequence is a man aged 40-55 years in good health and CMV-seropositive. The V gene is TRBV9, the J gene TRBJ1-4, with D possibly being TRBD1 (5 bases). The source material was PBMCs. In DNA, the CDR3 is TGTGCCAGCAGCGGCTCAGGGAAAACTAATGAAAAACTGTTTTTT. Amino acids: CASSGSGKTNEKLFF.